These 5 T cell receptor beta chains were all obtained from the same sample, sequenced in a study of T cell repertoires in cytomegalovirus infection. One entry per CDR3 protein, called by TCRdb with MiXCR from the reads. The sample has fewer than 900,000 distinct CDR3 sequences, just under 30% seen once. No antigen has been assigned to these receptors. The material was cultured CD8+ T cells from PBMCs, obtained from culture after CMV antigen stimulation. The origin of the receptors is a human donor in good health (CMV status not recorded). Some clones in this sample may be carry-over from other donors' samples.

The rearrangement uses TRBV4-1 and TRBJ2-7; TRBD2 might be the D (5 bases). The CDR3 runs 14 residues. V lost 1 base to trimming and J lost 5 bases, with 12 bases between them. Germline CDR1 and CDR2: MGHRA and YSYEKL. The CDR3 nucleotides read TGCGCCAGCAGCCAAGGGACCCACGGGGACGAGCAGTACTTC. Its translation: CASSQGTHGDEQYF.

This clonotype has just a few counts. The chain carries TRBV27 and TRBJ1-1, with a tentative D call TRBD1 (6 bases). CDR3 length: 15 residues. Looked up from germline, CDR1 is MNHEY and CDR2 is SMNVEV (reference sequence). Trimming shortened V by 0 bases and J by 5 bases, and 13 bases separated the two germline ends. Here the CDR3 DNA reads TGTGCCAGCAGTTTATCGTCCAGGGGTGTTACTGAAGCTTTCTTT. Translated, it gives CASSLSSRGVTEAFF.

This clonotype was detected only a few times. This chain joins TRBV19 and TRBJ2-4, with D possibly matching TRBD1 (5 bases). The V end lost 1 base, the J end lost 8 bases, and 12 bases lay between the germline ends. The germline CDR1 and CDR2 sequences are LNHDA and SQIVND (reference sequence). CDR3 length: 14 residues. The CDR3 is CASSIAGRVDIQYF. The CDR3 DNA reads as TGTGCCAGTAGTATAGCGGGCAGGGTGGACATTCAGTACTTC.

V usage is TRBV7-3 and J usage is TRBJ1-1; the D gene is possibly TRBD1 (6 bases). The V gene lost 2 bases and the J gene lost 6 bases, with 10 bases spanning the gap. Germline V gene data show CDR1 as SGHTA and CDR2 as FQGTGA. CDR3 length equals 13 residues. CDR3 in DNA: TGTGCCAGCAGCTTAGGACAGCCCTCTGAAGCTTTCTTT. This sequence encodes CASSLGQPSEAFF.

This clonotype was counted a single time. In nucleotides, the CDR3 is TGTGCCAGTAGTATATTGGGGGAGGATGGCTACACCTTC. Encoded protein: CASSILGEDGYTF. The chain is built from TRBV19 and TRBJ1-2, with D perhaps matching TRBD1 (5 bases). The length of the CDR3 is 13 residues. The V and J ends lost 2 bases and 6 bases respectively, with 10 bases between them. Germline-derived CDR1 and CDR2 are LNHDA and SQIVND (reference sequence).